Included here is one T cell receptor beta chain sequence, with context. The method was immunoSEQ multiplex PCR; TCRdb's version includes in-frame clones alone and lacks a portion of them. The data show over 65,000 clones, 80% to 95% seen once. V lost 4 bases, J lost 0 bases, and 11 bases lay in between. Per the germline V gene, CDR1 is KGHSH and CDR2 is LQKENI. This CDR3 contains 15 residues. These data come from a study of T cell changes during pregnancy in multiple sclerosis. The sample consisted of peripheral blood, taken in the first trimester of pregnancy. The receptor's source is a female donor with multiple sclerosis, enrolled in a pregnancy study. The chain carries TRBV18 and TRBJ2-3; perhaps TRBD2 as D (5 bases). CDR3 in DNA: TGTGCCAGCTCACTGCGGACTGGGAGCACAGATACGCAGTATTTT. Amino acids: CASSLRTGSTDTQYF. The whole variable domain, remainder taken from reference TRBV18 and TRBJ2-3, is NAGVMQNPRHLVRRRGQEARLRCSPMKGHSHVYWYRQLPEEGLKFMVYLQKENIIDESGMPKERFSAEFPKEGPSILRIQQVVRGDSAAYFCASSLRTGSTDTQYFGPGTRLTVL.